These 29 T cell receptor beta chains were sequenced from one sample in a study of OX40 agonist ivuxolimab in advanced cancers. Here immunoSEQ multiplex PCR was the method, and the copy in TCRdb shows in-frame clones only, minus some. The data show over 25,000 clones, with roughly 80% seen just once and 25% to 30% held by the top ten. Specimen: CD4+ or CD8+ T cells sorted from blood, collected in a trial of the OX40 agonist ivuxolimab. The source is an adult with an advanced solid tumor such as melanoma, head and neck, liver or kidney cancer.

A note on this clone: Other nucleotide sequences from this sample produce the same CDR3. The V and J genes are TRBV6-5 and TRBJ1-5, with D hard to call. Trimming stripped 2 bases from V and 0 bases from J, with 2 bases between. The CDR3 is 13 amino acids. Germline CDR1 is MNHEY and CDR2 is SVGAGI. The CDR3 here is CASSYGSNQPQHF. DNA of the CDR3: TGTGCCAGCAGTTACGGTAGCAATCAGCCCCAGCATTTT.

This chain uses TRBV6-1 with TRBJ2-3; 7 bases are shared with TRBD1. The germline V gene encodes CDR1 MNHNS and CDR2 SASEGT. V shed 3 bases and J 2 bases; nucleotides not matched to a gene: 8. CDR3 length equals 16 residues. The CDR3 DNA reads as TGTGCCAGCAGTGACAGGGGGACGGGAACCACAGATACGCAGTATTTT. Residues: CASSDRGTGTTDTQYF.

This clone occurred once. The chain recombines TRBV7-9 with TRBJ2-1; a possible D gene is TRBD1 (6 bases). The CDR3 spans 15 residues. V was cut by 5 bases and J by 3 bases, with 14 bases left in between. Per germline, CDR1 SEHNR and CDR2 FQNEAQ (reference sequence). The CDR3 DNA follows: TGTGCCAGCAGCCTTCGGACAGATGACTACAATGAGCAGTTCTTC. Translating gives CASSLRTDDYNEQFF.

The gene calls are TRBV28 and TRBJ2-5; 11 nucleotides agree with TRBD1. Germline values: CDR1 MDHEN, CDR2 SYDVKM. The CDR3 spans 15 residues. V lost 10 bases to trimming and J lost 5 bases; unmatched junction nucleotides: 12. CDR3 bases: TGTGCCATCCGTCCGCCGGACAGGGGGCTGGAGACCCAGTACTTC. The encoded protein is CAIRPPDRGLETQYF.

Here the CDR3 reads CASTALATVANYGYTF. CDR3 nucleotides: TGTGCCAGCACCGCCCTCGCGACAGTAGCTAACTATGGCTACACCTTC. The chain uses TRBV5-6 and TRBJ1-2; possible D gene TRBD1, 5 bases. This CDR3 is 16 amino acids long. The V end lost 6 bases, the J end lost 0 bases, and 18 bases lay between the germline ends. Germline V lookup: CDR1 SGHDT, CDR2 YYEEEE.

This clone was detected only once. The V gene is TRBV2, the J gene TRBJ2-7; 10 bases match TRBD1. Germline CDR1 and CDR2: SNHLY and FYNNEI. The CDR3 spans 13 residues. V lost 9 bases and J lost 1; bases outside the gene matches: 3. CDR3: CARGTGASYEQYF. The CDR3 DNA follows: TGTGCCAGGGGGACAGGGGCGTCCTACGAGCAGTACTTC.

The genes are TRBV9 and TRBJ1-4, with 9 bases that match TRBD1. From germline, CDR1 is SGDLS and CDR2 YYNGEE. CDR3 length equals 16 residues. Unmatched junction bases numbered 7, after V lost 0 bases and J lost 7 bases. The CDR3 coding sequence is TGTGCCAGCAGCGTAGGACAACAGGGGGCGACTGAAAAACTGTTTTTT. Translation: CASSVGQQGATEKLFF.

There are many counts of this clone. The rearrangement uses TRBV4-1 and TRBJ1-2; D gene ambiguous. The V gene lost 1 base and the J gene lost 3 bases, with 12 bases spanning the gap. Germline lookup yields CDR1 MGHRA and CDR2 YSYEKL. This CDR3 is 15 amino acids long. The CDR3 DNA sequence: TGCGCCAGCAGCCAAGTGGAGGGATCCTACTATGGCTACACCTTC. As protein: CASSQVEGSYYGYTF.

V and J are TRBV7-9 and TRBJ2-3; D gene unclear. Germline V gives CDR1 SEHNR, CDR2 FQNEAQ (reference sequence). V was shortened by 5 bases and J by 6 bases, with 15 bases between the two germline ends. The CDR3 runs 14 residues. This CDR3 is CASSQLGLRDTQYF. Written as DNA, the CDR3 is TGTGCCAGCAGCCAGCTTGGGCTCAGGGATACGCAGTATTTT.

This sequence joins TRBV7-8 and TRBJ2-2, with D tentatively TRBD1 (5 bases). The CDR3 loop spans 16 amino acids. Trimming shortened V by 2 bases and J by 3 bases, and 13 bases separated the two germline ends. Germline CDR1 reads SGHVS; CDR2 reads FQNEAQ. Here the CDR3 DNA reads TGTGCCAGCAGCTTAAACCTCGCCAGGGACACCGGGGAGCTGTTTTTT. This encodes CASSLNLARDTGELFF.

This clone was seen more than once but under ten times. This chain links TRBV30 with TRBJ2-7, with D perhaps TRBD1 (5 bases). The CDR3 extends over 14 amino acids. Germline V CDR1 and CDR2: GTSNPN, SVGIG (reference sequence). The V end was cut by 0 bases, the J end by 7 bases, with 16 bases between. DNA for the CDR3: TGTGCCTGGAGTGTACCAGGACAAAAGGAGGAGCAGTACTTC. Protein product: CAWSVPGQKEEQYF.

J is TRBJ2-1 and V is TRBV2, with D uncertain. Germline values: CDR1 SNHLY, CDR2 FYNNEI. This CDR3 has 12 amino acids. V dropped 1 base and J dropped 6 bases, with 4 bases sitting between them. CDR3 sequence (DNA): TGTGCCAGCAGTGAAGGGGCCAATGAGCAGTTCTTC. Amino acids: CASSEGANEQFF.

The chain couples TRBV2 to TRBJ1-1; possible D gene TRBD1, 5 bases. The CDR3 length is 12 residues. The ends were cut back, 8 bases at V and 2 bases at J, with 9 bases in the middle. Germline CDR1 SNHLY, CDR2 FYNNEI. CDR3 nucleotide sequence: TGTGCCAGCCGAAGGGGAAACACTGAAGCTTTCTTT. It specifies CASRRGNTEAFF. The whole variable domain, filled in from reference TRBV2 and TRBJ1-1, reads EPEVTQTPSHQVTQMGQEVILRCVPISNHLYFYWYRQILGQKVEFLVSFYNNEISEKSEIFDDQFSVERPDGSNFTLKIRSTKLEDSAMYFCASRRGNTEAFFGQGTRLTVV.

The chain employs TRBV28 and TRBJ2-1; D is uncertain. Deletions cut 7 bases from V and 10 bases from J, with 17 bases between. Germline CDR1 and CDR2: MDHEN and SYDVKM. CDR3 length equals 13 residues. CDR3 sequence (DNA): TGTGCCAGCACCTCCTACGGCCTCCGGGAGCAGTTCTTC. Encoded protein: CASTSYGLREQFF.

DNA of the CDR3: TGTGCCAGCAGGCGGGATACGCAGTATTTT. Translation: CASRRDTQYF. This sequence joins TRBV2 and TRBJ2-3; D gene ambiguous. CDR3 size: 10 residues. Trimming took 6 bases from V and 6 from J, leaving 4 bases between them. CDR1 is SNHLY and CDR2 is FYNNEI in the germline V gene.

A single count supports this clone. V and J are TRBV12-2 and TRBJ2-7; TRBD2 is taken as the D call from the table, unchecked against the DNA. TRBV12-2 is labeled a pseudogene. The CDR3 consists of 14 residues. DNA for the CDR3: TGTGCAAGTCGCTTACTGATACGGGGTCTCGTGCAGTACTTC. This translates into CASRLLIRGLVQYF.

The DNA of the CDR3 is TGTGCCAGCAGTTTATGGGCAACCATCGGGACAGGCGATACCTACGAGCAGTACTTC. Residues: CASSLWATIGTGDTYEQYF. V gene TRBV27 combines with J gene TRBJ2-7, with 8 bases matching TRBD1. Trimming cost V 1 base and J 2 bases; bases outside gene matches: 16. The CDR3 has 19 amino acids. Germline-derived CDR1 and CDR2 are MNHEY and SMNVEV (reference sequence).

The chain carries TRBV5-1 and TRBJ2-1, with 12 bases matching TRBD2. Per the germline V gene, CDR1 is SGHRS and CDR2 is YFSETQ. The CDR3 runs 18 residues. The ends lost 0 bases at V and 4 bases at J; junction bases unmatched: 8. The CDR3 protein is CASSLASGGAPGYNEQFF. CDR3 nucleotide sequence: TGCGCCAGCAGCTTGGCTAGCGGGGGGGCCCCCGGGTACAATGAGCAGTTCTTC.

This clone was picked up a small number of times. The chain couples TRBV11-2 to TRBJ2-2; unclear D gene. V was trimmed by 3 bases and J by 3 bases, leaving 14 bases between them. The CDR3 totals 16 residues. Germline loops: CDR1 SGHAT, CDR2 FQNNGV. The CDR3 region has the DNA TGTGCCAGCAGCTTGTCACACGACACTTACACCGGGGAGCTGTTTTTT. This gives the protein CASSLSHDTYTGELFF.

This clone showed up just a few times. The gene calls are TRBV28 and TRBJ2-7; TRBD2 aligns across 9 bases. The CDR3 has 15 amino acids. In germline, CDR1 is MDHEN, CDR2 SYDVKM. V trimming: 7 bases; J trimming: 2 bases; junction bases outside the gene matches: 9. The CDR3 DNA reads as TGTGCCAGCACCACTAGCGGGCACAAAGCCTACGAGCAGTACTTC. This codes for CASTTSGHKAYEQYF.

This chain joins TRBV11-2 and TRBJ1-2; perhaps TRBD1 as D (6 bases). Germline V gene sequence: CDR1 SGHAT, CDR2 FQNNGV. V was shortened by 5 bases and J by 7 bases, with 23 bases between the two germline ends. The CDR3 runs to 16 residues. The CDR3 nucleotides are TGTGCCAGCAGCGAAACCCCCGGGGGGGGCGGGGGTGGCTACACCTTC. Encoded protein: CASSETPGGGGGGYTF. The variable domain in full, completed from reference TRBV11-2 and TRBJ1-2, reads EAGVAQSPRYKIIEKRQSVAFWCNPISGHATLYWYQQILGQGPKLLIQFQNNGVVDDSQLPKDRFSAERLKGVDSTLKIQPAKLEDSAVYLCASSETPGGGGGGYTFGSGTRLTVV.

The chain carries TRBV9 and TRBJ2-2; 10 bases map to TRBD2. This CDR3 has 18 amino acids. The germline gives CDR1 SGDLS, CDR2 YYNGEE. The junction had 9 bases not matched to a gene; V was cut back by 0 bases and J by 4 bases. CDR3 loop: CASSVAPAGGPGTGELFF. In nucleotides, the CDR3 is TGTGCCAGCAGCGTAGCTCCAGCGGGGGGGCCGGGCACCGGGGAGCTGTTTTTT.

The CDR3 DNA is TGTGCCAGGCCCACGCGACAGGACCTCTACGAGCAGTACTTC. It codes for CARPTRQDLYEQYF. The J gene is TRBJ2-7, the V gene TRBV6-5; TRBD1 is a possible D gene (6 bases). Germline V gene sequence: CDR1 MNHEY, CDR2 SVGAGI. Trimming stripped 9 bases from V and 3 bases from J, with 18 bases between. This CDR3 comprises 14 residues.

This clone was observed once. The chain joins TRBV27 to TRBJ2-1; 9 nucleotides line up with TRBD2. The V segment lost 5 bases and the J segment 3 bases; nucleotides outside the gene matches: 8. The germline CDR1 and CDR2 sequences are MNHEY and SMNVEV (reference sequence). This CDR3 is 16 amino acids long. The CDR3 DNA reads TGTGCCAGCAGTCCACTAGCGGGCAAACACTACAATGAGCAGTTCTTC. Protein sequence: CASSPLAGKHYNEQFF.

J is TRBJ2-5 and V is TRBV30, with 8 bases aligning to TRBD1. CDR1 and CDR2 from the germline V gene are GTSNPN and SVGIG (reference sequence). The junction had 1 base not matched to a gene; V was cut back by 3 bases and J by 1 base. CDR3 length: 13 amino acids. The CDR3 loop is CAWSQGAQETQYF. In nucleotides, the CDR3 is TGTGCCTGGAGCCAGGGGGCCCAAGAGACCCAGTACTTC.

CDR3 coding DNA: TGTGCCAGCAGCTTAAATCGTGGTACGGACCGGTACTTC. This encodes CASSLNRGTDRYF. V and J are TRBV7-9 and TRBJ2-5, with D hard to call. In germline, CDR1 is SEHNR, CDR2 FQNEAQ (reference sequence). The CDR3 has 13 amino acids. Between the trimmed V and J ends, which lost 2 bases and 13 bases, there was a span of 17 bases.

The chain has TRBV7-6 and TRBJ1-5; tentative D call: TRBD1 (5 bases). The V end lost 3 bases, the J end lost 1 base, and 7 bases lay between the germline ends. This CDR3 spans 14 amino acids. Germline lookup yields CDR1 SGHVS and CDR2 FNYEAQ. The CDR3 region is CASSFGDSNQPQHF. The CDR3 nucleotides read TGTGCCAGCAGCTTTGGGGACAGCAATCAGCCCCAGCATTTT.

This chain's CDR3 is CATSRVQGAEAFF. DNA of the CDR3: TGTGCCACCAGCAGAGTGCAGGGGGCTGAAGCTTTCTTT. The chain has TRBV15 and TRBJ1-1; 7 bases are shared with TRBD1. There are 13 residues in the CDR3. With V trimmed by 1 base and J by 6 bases, 2 bases remained unmatched. Germline V gene lookup returns CDR1 LNHNV and CDR2 YYDKDF (reference sequence).

V is TRBV28 and J is TRBJ1-1; D remains unclear. Germline loops: CDR1 MDHEN, CDR2 SYDVKM. Trimming pared 6 bases from V and 3 bases from J, leaving 8 bases between. The CDR3 totals 12 residues. CDR3 coding DNA: TGTGCCAGCAGGGGCACAGACACTGAAGCTTTCTTT. Its translation: CASRGTDTEAFF.